A selection of T cell receptor beta chains follows, all from one sample in a study of shared clonotypes between healthy human individuals. Measured with immunoSEQ multiplex PCR; TCRdb has only the in-frame clones, and not every one. This sample carries around 340,000 clones, around 79% of them seen once, and the ten largest clones take 10%. Sequencing was carried out using memory CD4+ T cells sorted from blood. The receptors stem from a young man in good health. Both conserved end residues are part of each CDR3. The D gene is left open where the match is weak. Where a row states a size, it is once, few, many or the class of an expanded clone; other rows omit it.

TGCGCCAGCTCCGGCGAGAGGCTATACACAGATACGCAGTATTTT	CASSGERLYTDTQYF	TRBJ2-3	NA	NA	TRBV5-1
TGTGCCAGCAGCTCCTACCTGGGTACCGGGGAGCTGTTTTTT	CASSSYLGTGELFF	TRBJ2-2	NA	NA	TRBV5-4
TGCGCCAGCAGCCCGGGACAGGGGTCTCGAGAGACCCAGTACTTC	CASSPGQGSRETQYF	TRBJ2-5	NA	TRBD1	TRBV4-3
TGTGCCAGTAGTATAGAAATGGGAGGAGAGACCCAGTACTTC	CASSIEMGGETQYF	TRBJ2-5	NA	NA	TRBV19
TGTGCCAGCACCGCCCAGGGCACCATCTCTGGAAACACCATATATTTT	CASTAQGTISGNTIYF	TRBJ1-3	few	NA	TRBV9
TGCGCCAGCAGCCAAGATCGGGTTGCGACGCAGTATTTT	CASSQDRVATQYF	TRBJ2-3	once	NA	TRBV4-1
TGTGCCAGCAGTGAAGCGGGACTCAACCCTTACACAGATACGCAGTATTTT	CASSEAGLNPYTDTQYF	TRBJ2-3	NA	NA	TRBV6-1
TGTGCCAGCAGTTATTACAGGGGCGACGAGCAGTACTTC	CASSYYRGDEQYF	TRBJ2-7	NA	TRBD1	TRBV6-1
TGTGCCAGCAGCCCCCGAGGCACCGGGGAGCTGTTTTTT	CASSPRGTGELFF	TRBJ2-2	NA	NA	TRBV7-9
TGTGCCAGCACCGACCCCGGCAATGAGCAGTTCTTC	CASTDPGNEQFF	TRBJ2-1	NA	NA	TRBV7-2
TGCGCCAGCGGGAGGACAGGGGACTACAATGAGCAGTTCTTC	CASGRTGDYNEQFF	TRBJ2-1	NA	TRBD1	TRBV5-1
TGCAGCGCTGACGTGGCGGGAGGCTCCCAGTACTTC	CSADVAGGSQYF	TRBJ2-5	few	TRBD2	TRBV29-1
TGTGCCAGCAGTTTCGACAGAGGGTATGGCTACACCTTC	CASSFDRGYGYTF	TRBJ1-2	NA	NA	TRBV27
TGCAGCCATAACGGACAGGGGATCCAAGAGACCCAGTACTTC	CSHNGQGIQETQYF	TRBJ2-5	NA	TRBD1	TRBV29-1
TGTGCCAGCAGTTCAGGAAGGGTCGTGGATGAGCAGTTCTTC	CASSSGRVVDEQFF	TRBJ2-1	many	NA	TRBV2
TGTGCCAGCAGTTCTGGGACAGCTAACTATGGCTACACCTTC	CASSSGTANYGYTF	TRBJ1-2	NA	TRBD1	TRBV28
TGTGCCAGCAGCCAACCCGTTTCGACTAGCCATAACACCGGGGAGCTGTTTTTT	CASSQPVSTSHNTGELFF	TRBJ2-2	NA	TRBD2	TRBV14
TGTGCCAGCAGCGGGCGGGACAGATATTCCTACGAGCAGTACTTC	CASSGRDRYSYEQYF	TRBJ2-7	NA	NA	TRBV5-4
TGTGCCAGCAGCGCGGGACAGATCTATGGCTACACCTTC	CASSAGQIYGYTF	TRBJ1-2	NA	TRBD1	TRBV7-9
TGTGCCATCAGTGAGTCGTTCCGGACCGGGGAGCTGTTTTTT	CAISESFRTGELFF	TRBJ2-2	NA	NA	TRBV10-3
TGTGCCAGCAGTTTGGTCTCCGTTGGCTACACCTTC	CASSLVSVGYTF	TRBJ1-2	few	NA	TRBV28
TGTGCCAGCTCACCACGTGCGGGAGGGCCGAGCACAGATACGCAGTATTTT	CASSPRAGGPSTDTQYF	TRBJ2-3	few	TRBD2	TRBV18
TGTGCCAGCAGCGTAGGGGGCAGGGGAGCTATTTACGAGCAGTACTTC	CASSVGGRGAIYEQYF	TRBJ2-7	NA	NA	TRBV9
TGTGCCAGCAGTTCCCGGACAGGGTTGAGCAATCAGCCCCAGCATTTT	CASSSRTGLSNQPQHF	TRBJ1-5	NA	TRBD1	TRBV28
TGTGCCAGCTCACCGGACCGTAATGAAAAACTGTTTTTT	CASSPDRNEKLFF	TRBJ1-4	NA	NA	TRBV18
TGTGCCAGCAGCTTAGACCCCCGGGGAAACACCATATATTTT	CASSLDPRGNTIYF	TRBJ1-3	NA	NA	TRBV7-2
TGTGCCAGCAGTAGTAGAGCCGTGGGCACCGGGGAGCTGTTTTTT	CASSSRAVGTGELFF	TRBJ2-2	NA	NA	TRBV2
TGTGCCAGCAACCCCCCGACAGTCTCAGGGGAGCTGTTTTTT	CASNPPTVSGELFF	TRBJ2-2	NA	NA	TRBV28
TGTGCCAGCAGTCGGGGGGGGAGCAGATTGAACACTGAAGCTTTCTTT	CASSRGGSRLNTEAFF	TRBJ1-1	NA	NA	TRBV2
TGTGCCAGCAGCTCCTCCGGGACAGGGGGTCAAGCTTTCTTT	CASSSSGTGGQAFF	TRBJ1-1	NA	TRBD1	TRBV11-2
TGCGCCAGCAGAAAGACTCGTTCACACTCTACTGAGCAGTTCTTC	CASRKTRSHSTEQFF	TRBJ2-1	few	NA	TRBV10-1
TGTGCCAGCAGCTCCCTACAGGGAACAGATACGCAGTATTTT	CASSSLQGTDTQYF	TRBJ2-3	NA	NA	TRBV5-6